This record concerns one TCR beta chain sequence. Antigen: not known. The sample is drawn from a study of beta chain features in type 1 diabetes. Study background: Similarity in age, gender and cell yields was seen between patients and healthy donors.

A CD45RO/CCR7/CD25/CD127/CD95/CD27 panel sorted naive, central memory, regulatory and stem cell-like memory CD4+ cells. Unmatched junction bases numbered 11, after V lost 6 bases and J lost 6 bases. Germline lookup yields CDR1 LNHDA and CDR2 SQIVND (reference sequence). CDR3 size: 14 residues. The entirety of the isolated RNA underwent reverse transcription, so expressed TCRB transcripts were sequenced. Assay: immunoSEQ multiplex PCR; the TCRdb copy retains only in-frame clones and omits some. The table shows about 620,000 clones, with around 16% occurring only once. Study-wide findings and caveats: The influence of HLA type on TCRB rearrangement stayed undetermined. PCR might favor shorter templates, but any such skew would affect patients and controls equally.

The chain joins TRBV19 to TRBJ2-7; 7 nucleotides line up with TRBD1. Sequenced material: naive CD4+ T cells from blood. The TCR was taken from a man between 18 and 35 years old in good health. CDR3: CASRMGSGGREQYF. CDR3 DNA: TGTGCCAGTAGAATGGGTTCAGGGGGTCGCGAGCAGTACTTC.